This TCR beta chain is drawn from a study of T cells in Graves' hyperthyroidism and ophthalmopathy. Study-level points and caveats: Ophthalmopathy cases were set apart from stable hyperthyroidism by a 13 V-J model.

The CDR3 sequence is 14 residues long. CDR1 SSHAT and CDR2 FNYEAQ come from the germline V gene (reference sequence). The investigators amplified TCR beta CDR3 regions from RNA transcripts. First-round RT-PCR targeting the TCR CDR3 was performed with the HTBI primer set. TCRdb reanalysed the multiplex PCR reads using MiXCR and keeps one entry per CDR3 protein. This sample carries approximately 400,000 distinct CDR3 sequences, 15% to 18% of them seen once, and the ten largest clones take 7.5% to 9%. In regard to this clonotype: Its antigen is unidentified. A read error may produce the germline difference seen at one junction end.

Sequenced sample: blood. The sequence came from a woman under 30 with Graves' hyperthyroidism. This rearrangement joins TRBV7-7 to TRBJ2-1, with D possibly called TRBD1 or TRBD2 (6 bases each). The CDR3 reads CASSPTEGGNEQFF. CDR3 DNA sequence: TGTGCTAGCAGCCCGACCGAGGGGGGCAATGAGCAGTTCTTC.